This T cell receptor beta chain was recorded in a study of CD8 T cells in ankylosing spondylitis. The CDR3 is 16 amino acids. V lost 4 bases to trimming and J lost 5 bases; unmatched junction nucleotides: 12. Germline V gene sequence: CDR1 SGHDT, CDR2 YYEEEE. Study-wide points: Earlier reports found some motif variants in synovial fluid and blood in reactive arthritis. Disease-associated clones were CD8+ and fairly uncommon in peripheral blood. Clones linked to disease were reported to show significant enrichment in matched ankylosing spondylitis synovial fluid.

With molecular barcodes, quantitative 5'-RACE was used to make the TCR beta libraries. TCRdb processed the 5' RACE reads anew with MiXCR; each CDR3 protein has one entry. The top ten hold 21% of the sample, which has 200,000 to 250,000 distinct CDR3 sequences, about 10% seen once. This clonotype appeared many times. Its specificity is not known. The chain combines TRBV5-6 with TRBJ2-1; TRBD2 matches 7 bases. Specimen: blood, either unsorted or a sorted T cell fraction (not recorded which). The TCR originated in a male donor with ankylosing spondylitis or in good health (not recorded which). The CDR3 DNA reads as TGTGCCAGCAGCGAATTACTAGCGTTGGGCCACAATGAGCAGTTCTTC. Protein: CASSELLALGHNEQFF.